The clone carrying this TCR beta chain has just a few counts. Its antigen is as yet unknown. The sample is drawn from a study of response to subunit inactivated influenza vaccine. Points from the study as a whole: The authors suggested that few new T cells are recruited per seasonal influenza vaccination.

MiXCR, run by TCRdb on the RT-PCR reads, gives a single entry per CDR3 protein. The table has a few hundred thousand distinct CDR3 sequences, 21% seen once. The V end was cut by 3 bases, the J end by 0 bases, with 11 bases between. Germline CDR1 is SGHRS and CDR2 is YFSETQ. The length of the CDR3 is 15 residues. The TCR originated in a man aged 50-75 years who received an inactivated influenza vaccine. The chain recombines TRBV5-1 with TRBJ2-3, with D perhaps assigned TRBD1 or TRBD2 (6 bases each). The sequencing here drew on PBMCs from blood, taken less than 22 months after vaccination. The CDR3 nucleotides are TGCGCCAGCAGCTACACAGGGACTAGCACAGATACGCAGTATTTT. Amino acid sequence: CASSYTGTSTDTQYF.